A single sample is the source of the 9 T cell receptor beta chains below, sequenced in a study of response to subunit inactivated influenza vaccine. Via MiXCR, TCRdb re-called the RT-PCR reads, giving one row per CDR3 protein. Among about 780,000 distinct CDR3 sequences listed, approximately 18% were seen once. Source: PBMCs from blood, taken less than 6 days after vaccination. These receptors originate from a middle-aged man who received an inactivated influenza vaccine.

This clonotype came up a few times. The chain recombines TRBV3-1 with TRBJ2-7, with D perhaps given as TRBD1 or TRBD2 (5 bases each). Trimming removed 1 base at V and 3 bases at J, with 13 bases between. Looked up from germline, CDR1 is LGHDT and CDR2 is YNNKEL (reference sequence). This CDR3 comprises 15 residues. The CDR3 DNA sequence: TGTGCCAGCAGCCAAGCCGGCCAGGGAGTCTACGAGCAGTACTTC. It translates to CASSQAGQGVYEQYF.

The CDR3: CASSEYSQSSGANVLTF. Written as DNA, the CDR3 is TGTGCCAGCAGTGAATATAGTCAGAGCTCTGGGGCCAACGTCCTGACTTTC. The chain uses TRBV25-1 and TRBJ2-6; unclear D gene. CDR3 length equals 17 residues. Trimming left V 0 bases short and J 0 bases short, with 9 bases between. Per germline, CDR1 MGHDK and CDR2 SYGVNS.

This clonotype occurred a few times. The chain uses TRBV4-3 and TRBJ1-2; maybe TRBD1 (5 bases). Trimming removed 1 base from V and 3 bases from J, with 12 bases in between. The CDR3 consists of 15 residues. Germline values: CDR1 LGHNA, CDR2 YSLEER. The CDR3 nucleotides read TGCGCCAGCAGCCAAGGGGTCAGGGTGGACTATGGCTACACCTTC. Its translation: CASSQGVRVDYGYTF.

This rearrangement joins TRBV15 to TRBJ1-4; D unresolved. V lost 2 bases and J lost 1, with 5 bases in between. The germline V gene encodes CDR1 LNHNV and CDR2 YYDKDF (reference sequence). The CDR3 runs 14 residues. The CDR3 here is CATSRRLTNEKLFF. The CDR3, as DNA: TGTGCCACCAGCAGAAGGTTAACTAATGAAAAACTGTTTTTT.

The chain links TRBV10-3 to TRBJ2-5; D unclear. This CDR3 has 12 residues. Trimming took 5 bases from V and 5 from J, leaving 9 bases between them. The germline gives CDR1 ENHRY, CDR2 SYGVKD. In DNA, the CDR3 is TGTGCCATCAGTTATATGGGGGAGACCCAGTACTTC. Encoded protein: CAISYMGETQYF.

This clonotype has a handful of counts. J is TRBJ2-2 and V is TRBV12-3 or TRBV12-4; TRBD2 agrees at 11 bases. V lost 7 bases to trimming and J lost 5 bases; unmatched junction nucleotides: 9. The CDR3 runs to 16 residues. The CDR3 region is CASNPTSGRITGELFF. The CDR3 DNA reads as TGTGCCAGCAATCCCACTAGCGGGAGAATTACCGGGGAGCTGTTTTTT.

CDR3 in DNA: TGTGCCATCAGATTGGGCGGGGGGGATTATACGCAGTATTTT. It is translated as CAIRLGGGDYTQYF. The chain employs TRBV10-3 and TRBJ2-3, with 9 bases matching TRBD2. From germline, CDR1 is ENHRY and CDR2 SYGVKD. Trimming took 6 bases from V and 7 from J; bases not matched to a gene: 8. The length of the CDR3 is 14 residues.

This clonotype was recorded a few times. The gene calls are TRBV10-3 and TRBJ1-1; no definite D call. The germline CDR1 and CDR2 sequences are ENHRY and SYGVKD. The ends were cut back, 0 bases at V and 0 bases at J, with 8 bases in the middle. CDR3 length equals 15 residues. The DNA of the CDR3 is TGTGCCATCAGTGAGTCGACCAGGATGAACACTGAAGCTTTCTTT. Protein product: CAISESTRMNTEAFF.

J is TRBJ2-1 and V is TRBV4-3, with D perhaps matching TRBD1 (5 bases). The CDR3 sequence is 15 residues long. CDR1 is LGHNA, CDR2 YSLEER, per germline. The V and J ends lost 4 bases and 3 bases respectively, with 13 bases between them. The CDR3 region has the DNA TGCGCCAGCAGCCCTCTTCCAGGGCTCTACAATGAGCAGTTCTTC. The encoded protein is CASSPLPGLYNEQFF.